This passage covers 21 T cell receptor beta chains from one sample sequenced in a study of blood T cell repertoires in COVID-19. Here immunoSEQ multiplex PCR was the method, and the copy in TCRdb shows in-frame clones only, minus some. The table shows 150,000 or so clones, with about 86% occurring only once. The specimen sequenced was peripheral blood. The source of these receptors is a man younger than 35 with acute or convalescent COVID-19.

With regard to this clone: Mismatch with germline at one junction end may stem from a read error. The rearrangement uses TRBV7-7 and TRBJ2-1, with 11 bases lining up with TRBD2. The CDR3 length is 16 residues. Germline CDR1 reads SSHAT; CDR2 reads FNYEAQ (reference sequence). Written as DNA, the CDR3 is TGTGCCAGCAGCCTAGCGGGAGGACAGGGATTCAATGAGCAGTTCTTC. Translation gives CASSLAGGQGFNEQFF. Full variable domain (outside the CDR3, taken from reference TRBV7-7 and TRBJ2-1): GAGVSQSPRYKVTKRGQDVTLRCDPISSHATLYWYQQALGQGPEFLTYFNYEAQPDKSGLPSDRFSAERPEGSISTLTIQRTEQRDSAMYRCASSLAGGQGFNEQFFGPGTRLTVL.

The V and J genes are TRBV28 and TRBJ1-5; maybe TRBD1 (5 bases). V lost 6 bases and J lost 4, with 13 bases in between. From germline, CDR1 is MDHEN and CDR2 SYDVKM. The CDR3 is made up of 14 amino acids. The CDR3 bases are TGTGCCAGCAGCCCCGGGGGGAAGAATCAGCCCCAGCATTTT. This codes for CASSPGGKNQPQHF. Drawing the rest from reference TRBV28 and TRBJ1-5, the complete variable domain is DVKVTQSSRYLVKRTGEKVFLECVQDMDHENMFWYRQDPGLGLRLIYFSYDVKMKEKGDIPEGYSVSREKKERFSLILESASTNQTSMYLCASSPGGKNQPQHFGDGTRLSIL.

The V gene is TRBV5-1, the J gene TRBJ1-2; weak D call: TRBD1 (5 bases). The CDR3 sequence is 14 residues long. V lost 2 bases and J lost 6, with 14 bases in between. Germline V gives CDR1 SGHRS, CDR2 YFSETQ. CDR3 region: CASSFDTGSNGYTF. The CDR3 coding sequence is TGCGCCAGCAGCTTTGATACAGGATCTAATGGCTACACCTTC.

The chain combines TRBV5-4 with TRBJ2-5; 9 bases are a match to TRBD1. V was pared by 4 bases and J by 2 bases, with 6 bases of the junction left unmatched. This CDR3 comprises 15 residues. The germline CDR1 and CDR2 sequences are SGHNT and YYREEE (reference sequence). The DNA of the CDR3 is TGTGCCAGCAGCCCGACGGGACAGGGTCAAGAGACCCAGTACTTC. Encoded protein: CASSPTGQGQETQYF.

CDR3 nucleotides: TGTGCCAGCAGCTTCTATACCCGGAAGGGGACAGGGGCGTTGGCCAAAAACATTCAGTACTTC. This translates into CASSFYTRKGTGALAKNIQYF. J is TRBJ2-4 and V is TRBV7-8, with TRBD1 identical over 10 bases. The CDR3 is 21 residues long. Trimming cost V 3 bases and J 1 base; bases outside gene matches: 18. Germline V CDR1 and CDR2: SGHVS, FQNEAQ.

The J gene is TRBJ1-4, the V gene TRBV19; possibly TRBD1 for D (5 bases). Germline CDR1 is LNHDA and CDR2 is SQIVND (reference sequence). This CDR3 has 14 amino acids. The germline V and J ends were trimmed by 4 bases and 10 bases, with 16 bases remaining between them. CDR3: CASSTLNQGGKLFF. CDR3 coding DNA: TGTGCCAGTAGTACCCTGAATCAGGGAGGAAAACTGTTTTTT.

The rearrangement uses TRBV5-4 and TRBJ1-6; D perhaps matches TRBD1 (5 bases). CDR3 length: 14 residues. The germline CDR1 and CDR2 sequences are SGHNT and YYREEE (reference sequence). V shed 3 bases and J shed 9 bases, with 13 bases lying between them. The CDR3 loop is CASSSVGGLSPLHF. CDR3 DNA: TGTGCCAGCAGCTCGGTGGGGGGACTTTCACCCCTCCACTTT.

This chain uses TRBV9 with TRBJ2-3, with 8 bases aligning to TRBD2. There are 16 residues in the CDR3. Germline V gives CDR1 SGDLS, CDR2 YYNGEE. After removal of 3 bases from V and 0 bases from J, the junction contained 6 bases not matched to a gene. The CDR3 DNA sequence: TGTGCCAGCAGCGGAGGACTAGCCGCTAGCACAGATACGCAGTATTTT. This codes for CASSGGLAASTDTQYF.

This clone has a handful of counts. The chain joins TRBV28 to TRBJ2-3; possibly TRBD1 for D (6 bases). Trimming stripped 5 bases from V and 0 bases from J, with 12 bases between. Germline V lookup: CDR1 MDHEN, CDR2 SYDVKM. The CDR3 is 15 amino acids. This CDR3 reads CASSLDRLSTDTQYF. The CDR3 DNA reads as TGTGCCAGCAGTCTTGACAGGCTAAGCACAGATACGCAGTATTTT.

The V gene is TRBV30, the J gene TRBJ2-7, with TRBD1 identical over 7 bases. The germline V gene has CDR1 GTSNPN and CDR2 SVGIG (reference sequence). The junction had 8 bases not matched to a gene; V was cut back by 4 bases and J by 2 bases. CDR3 length: 14 amino acids. CDR3 in DNA: TGTGCCTGGATTTCCCCGGGACAGACCTACGAGCAGTACTTC. Translation gives CAWISPGQTYEQYF.

V usage is TRBV10-3 and J usage is TRBJ1-5; 10 positions match TRBD1. V lost 6 bases and J lost 7; bases outside the gene matches: 6. CDR3 size: 14 residues. Germline V gene sequence: CDR1 ENHRY, CDR2 SYGVKD. CDR3 in DNA: TGTGCCATCAGCGCGACAGGGGGCGAACAGCCCCAGCATTTT. Its protein is CAISATGGEQPQHF.

The CDR3 region is CASSHGLAEAFF. CDR3 in DNA: TGTGCCAGCAGCCACGGACTGGCTGAAGCTTTCTTT. The genes are TRBV5-6 and TRBJ1-1; no clear D. This CDR3 comprises 12 residues. Germline values: CDR1 SGHDT, CDR2 YYEEEE. V shed 4 bases and J shed 6 bases, with 10 bases lying between them.

The rearrangement joins TRBV2 to TRBJ1-6, with D possibly being TRBD1 (5 bases). The CDR3 sequence is 13 residues long. V lost 10 bases and J lost 8, with 15 bases in between. Germline V gene lookup returns CDR1 SNHLY and CDR2 FYNNEI. The CDR3 sequence: CATKTVLDSPLHF. In DNA form, the CDR3 reads TGTGCCACCAAGACAGTTTTGGATTCACCCCTCCACTTT.

As DNA, the CDR3 is TGTGCCAGCAGCACAGGCGCAGGGGGACAAGAGACCCAGTACTTC. Translating it yields CASSTGAGGQETQYF. The chain couples TRBV11-2 to TRBJ2-5; 7 nucleotides agree with TRBD1. The CDR3 length is 15 residues. The junction had 8 bases not matched to a gene; V was cut back by 5 bases and J by 2 bases. Germline CDR1 SGHAT, CDR2 FQNNGV.

This clone has more than one count but fewer than ten. The chain couples TRBV19 to TRBJ1-6; a weak D match, TRBD1 (5 bases). V lost 5 bases, J lost 6 bases, and 14 bases lay in between. The CDR3 spans 15 residues. Germline assignment: CDR1 LNHDA and CDR2 SQIVND (reference sequence). CDR3 amino acids: CASSPETGVNSPLHF. The DNA of the CDR3 is TGTGCCAGTAGTCCCGAAACAGGTGTTAATTCACCCCTCCACTTT.

Only a few counts were recorded for this clone. The V call is TRBV4-1, the J call TRBJ1-2; 7 bases are shared with TRBD1. V was clipped by 2 bases and J by 5 bases; unmatched bases: 8. The germline V gene encodes CDR1 MGHRA and CDR2 YSYEKL. The CDR3 has 15 residues. CDR3 region: CASSQPDRNLYGYTF. The CDR3 DNA reads TGCGCCAGCAGCCAACCGGACAGGAACTTGTATGGCTACACCTTC.

CDR3 sequence: CASSQETGVFDSPLHF. CDR3 nucleotide sequence: TGCGCCAGCAGCCAAGAGACAGGGGTATTTGATTCACCCCTCCACTTT. The V gene is TRBV4-1, the J gene TRBJ1-6; 8 nucleotides align to TRBD1. J gave up 8 bases and V 0 bases, and 6 bases lay outside the gene matches. The CDR3 is 16 residues long. Germline lookup yields CDR1 MGHRA and CDR2 YSYEKL.

V gene TRBV19 combines with J gene TRBJ1-2; 8 nucleotides agree with TRBD1. Trimming at V came to 5 bases and at J to 4 bases, leaving 9 bases not matched to a gene. CDR1 and CDR2 from the germline V gene are LNHDA and SQIVND (reference sequence). The CDR3 is 15 amino acids. Here the CDR3 DNA reads TGTGCCAGTAGTCCGACAGGGGCCATAGGCTATGGCTACACCTTC. Translation: CASSPTGAIGYGYTF.

This chain joins TRBV10-1 and TRBJ2-1, with 8 bases fitting TRBD2. Germline V gene lookup returns CDR1 WNHNN and CDR2 SYGVQD (reference sequence). J lost 6 bases, V lost 3 bases, and 7 bases had no gene match. This CDR3 is 15 amino acids long. In DNA form, the CDR3 reads TGCGCCAGCAGTGATACGGGGGGGCCTCTCAATGAGCAGTTCTTC. Protein sequence: CASSDTGGPLNEQFF.

The chain combines TRBV28 with TRBJ2-5; 9 bases are a match to TRBD1. V shed 2 bases and J 5 bases; nucleotides not matched to a gene: 9. This CDR3 contains 16 residues. Germline lookup yields CDR1 MDHEN and CDR2 SYDVKM. The CDR3: CASSLPAGTGQETQYF. In DNA form, the CDR3 reads TGTGCCAGCAGTTTACCCGCCGGGACAGGGCAGGAGACCCAGTACTTC.

The chain links TRBV6-5 to TRBJ1-2, with 7 bases lining up with TRBD1. Germline V gene lookup returns CDR1 MNHEY and CDR2 SVGAGI. The CDR3 spans 13 residues. V was clipped by 9 bases and J by 5 bases; unmatched bases: 9. CDR3 residues: CASRKGARYGYTF. DNA for the CDR3: TGTGCCAGTCGTAAGGGGGCGCGGTATGGCTACACCTTC.